This T cell receptor beta chain stems from a study of T cell changes during pregnancy in multiple sclerosis. This table comes from immunoSEQ multiplex PCR, and its TCRdb copy is limited to in-frame clones, with some not included. The sample records 20,000 to 25,000 clones, about 88% being singletons. This CDR3 is 15 amino acids long. Unmatched junction bases numbered 6, after V lost 4 bases and J lost 4 bases. Germline CDR1 SGHRS, CDR2 YFSETQ. The sequencing here drew on CD4+ T cells from peripheral blood mononuclear cells, taken in the first trimester of pregnancy. This clonotype was sampled from a female donor in good health, enrolled as a control in a pregnancy study. This rearrangement joins TRBV5-1 to TRBJ2-1; 9 bases align to TRBD1. As DNA, the CDR3 is TGCGCCAGCAGCCTTGGACAGGGGTCTTACAATGAGCAGTTCTTC. This translates into CASSLGQGSYNEQFF.